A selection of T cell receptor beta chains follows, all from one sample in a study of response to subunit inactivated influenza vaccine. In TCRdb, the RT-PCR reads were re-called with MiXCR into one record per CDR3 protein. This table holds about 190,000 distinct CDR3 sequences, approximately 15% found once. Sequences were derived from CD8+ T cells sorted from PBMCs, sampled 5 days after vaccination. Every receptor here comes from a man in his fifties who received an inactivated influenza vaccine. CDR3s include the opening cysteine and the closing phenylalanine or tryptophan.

CDR3aa: CASGREGLREQYF; v_gene: TRBV28
CDR3aa: CASSLGVTVGSTDTQYF; v_gene: TRBV5-1
CDR3aa: CASGELGFNYGYTF; v_gene: TRBV12-5
CDR3aa: CAWTLAALTDTQYF; v_gene: TRBV30
CDR3aa: CASSPGSDTEAFF; v_gene: TRBV25-1
CDR3aa: CASSFRRPSGSDEQYF; v_gene: TRBV7-7
CDR3aa: CASSLSGTRYEQFF; v_gene: TRBV27
CDR3aa: CASSQLSGRAIYEQYF; v_gene: TRBV4-3
CDR3aa: CATEGGAGSNEQFF; v_gene: TRBV10-3
CDR3aa: CASSLLAGVRGETQYF; v_gene: TRBV7-8
CDR3aa: CASSSPGNEQYF; v_gene: TRBV27
CDR3aa: CASRTSGGFNEQYF; v_gene: TRBV2
CDR3aa: CSASPFASGSTYEQYF; v_gene: TRBV20-1
CDR3aa: CATSQTGAGELFF; v_gene: TRBV24-1
CDR3aa: CATSNPAAQETQYF; v_gene: TRBV15
CDR3aa: CASSVPSRGNTEAFF; v_gene: TRBV9
CDR3aa: CASSDISGGSVIEQYF; v_gene: TRBV6-1
CDR3aa: CAGRQEDSYEQYF; v_gene: TRBV10-3
CDR3aa: CASSYSGGAREKLFF; v_gene: TRBV6-5
CDR3aa: CASSLVLGGQVGNNEQFF; v_gene: TRBV11-2
CDR3aa: CASSVGTANEKLFF; v_gene: TRBV7-9
CDR3aa: CASSFWREVSNEQFF; v_gene: TRBV28
CDR3aa: CASSLVAGNYEQYF; v_gene: TRBV7-6
CDR3aa: CSARAEETVTNEKLFF; v_gene: TRBV20-1
CDR3aa: CSVGLPGLAGGFSSYNEQFF; v_gene: TRBV29-1
CDR3aa: CASRDPDNEQFF; v_gene: TRBV2
CDR3aa: CASSLSGGGSYEQYF; v_gene: TRBV27